One and the same sample provided the 12 T cell receptor beta chains below, sequenced in a study of blood T cell repertoires in COVID-19. This table comes from immunoSEQ multiplex PCR, and its TCRdb copy is limited to in-frame clones, with some not included. This table holds 200,000 to 250,000 clones, around 84% found once. Sequenced sample: peripheral blood. Every receptor here comes from a man older than 75 with acute or convalescent COVID-19.

The rearrangement links TRBV24-1 to TRBJ1-5; 9 bases match TRBD1. CDR1 and CDR2 (germline): KGHDR, SFDVKD. CDR3 length equals 14 residues. V dropped 7 bases and J dropped 4; count of bases not matched to a gene: 4. CDR3 region: CATRGTGRNQPQHF. DNA for the CDR3: TGTGCCACCAGGGGGACAGGGAGGAATCAGCCCCAGCATTTT.

The rearrangement links TRBV7-8 to TRBJ2-1; D gene ambiguous. The CDR3 is made up of 12 amino acids. V was pared by 5 bases and J by 8 bases, with 10 bases between. Germline V gives CDR1 SGHVS, CDR2 FQNEAQ. For the CDR3, the DNA is TGTGCCAGCAGCCATAGAGGAGATGAGCAGTTCTTC. This codes for CASSHRGDEQFF.

The V and J genes are TRBV6-6 and TRBJ1-5; D uncertain. Trimming shortened V by 7 bases and J by 4 bases, and 14 bases separated the two germline ends. This CDR3 is 14 amino acids long. The germline V gene encodes CDR1 MNHNY and CDR2 SVGAGI (reference sequence). The CDR3 spells CASTGSRVNQPQHF. The CDR3 DNA reads as TGTGCCAGCACGGGGTCTAGGGTGAATCAGCCCCAGCATTTT.

The chain employs TRBV12-3 or TRBV12-4 and TRBJ2-7; no definite D call. There are 12 residues in the CDR3. Between the trimmed V and J ends, which lost 3 bases and 3 bases, there was a span of 6 bases. The CDR3 DNA reads as TGTGCCAGCAGTTTTGTAAACTACGAGCAGTACTTC. Its protein is CASSFVNYEQYF.

This chain connects TRBV4-1 to TRBJ1-4; D is undetermined. CDR3 size: 15 residues. V gave up 3 bases and J gave up 8 bases, with 16 bases separating them. CDR1 MGHRA and CDR2 YSYEKL come from the germline V gene. The DNA of the CDR3 is TGCGCCAGCAGCCAGCACGGAGGGTTGGGCGAAAAACTGTTTTTT. Amino acids: CASSQHGGLGEKLFF.

The chain employs TRBV3-1 (or the pseudogene TRBV3-2) and TRBJ1-2; 11 bases agree with TRBD1. Germline V CDR1 and CDR2: LGHDT, YNNKEL (reference sequence). The length of the CDR3 is 12 residues. V was clipped by 8 bases and J by 7 bases; unmatched bases: 3. The CDR3 protein is CASGGQGGGYTF. CDR3 sequence (DNA): TGTGCCAGCGGGGGACAGGGGGGTGGCTACACCTTC.

V usage is TRBV28 and J usage is TRBJ2-7; 14 bases fit TRBD2. From germline, CDR1 is MDHEN and CDR2 SYDVKM. J lost 2 bases, V lost 6 bases, and 6 bases had no gene match. CDR3 length: 16 amino acids. CDR3 amino acids: CASSVMTSGRAYEQYF. The CDR3 DNA is TGTGCCAGCAGCGTTATGACTAGCGGGAGGGCCTACGAGCAGTACTTC.

V gene TRBV2 combines with J gene TRBJ2-7; D may be TRBD2 (7 bases). The CDR3 has 15 residues. V lost 3 bases and J lost 0, with 12 bases in between. In germline, CDR1 is SNHLY, CDR2 FYNNEI. This chain's CDR3 is CASSEGGTLSYEQYF. CDR3 DNA: TGTGCCAGCAGTGAGGGGGGGACACTCTCCTACGAGCAGTACTTC.

The chain combines TRBV28 with TRBJ2-7; D might be TRBD1 (5 bases). This CDR3 has 14 residues. CDR1 MDHEN and CDR2 SYDVKM come from the germline V gene. V was cut by 2 bases and J by 2 bases, with 10 bases left in between. The CDR3, as DNA: TGTGCCAGCAGTTTACTCAGGGTACCCTACGAGCAGTACTTC. Translated, it gives CASSLLRVPYEQYF.

This chain joins TRBV5-1 and TRBJ1-3, with 8 bases aligning to TRBD1. This CDR3 is built from 16 residues. J was trimmed by 2 bases and V by 4 bases; bases with no gene match: 8. Germline assignment: CDR1 SGHRS and CDR2 YFSETQ. The CDR3 loop is CASSISTGAAGNTIYF. CDR3 sequence (DNA): TGCGCCAGCAGCATATCGACAGGGGCGGCTGGAAACACCATATATTTT. Together with reference TRBV5-1 and TRBJ1-3, the CDR3 gives the full variable domain: KAGVTQTPRYLIKTRGQQVTLSCSPISGHRSVSWYQQTPGQGLQFLFEYFSETQRNKGNFPGRFSGRQFSNSRSEMNVSTLELGDSALYLCASSISTGAAGNTIYFGEGSWLTVV.

In its sample, this clone was seen once. This sequence joins TRBV11-2 and TRBJ2-1; 8 bases line up with TRBD2. Trimming removed 5 bases from V and 3 bases from J; junction bases left unmatched: 9. The V gene's germline CDR1 is SGHAT and CDR2 FQNNGV. The CDR3 covers 16 residues. The CDR3 is CASSPASGLSYNEQFF. For the CDR3, the DNA is TGTGCCAGCAGCCCCGCTAGCGGGTTAAGCTACAATGAGCAGTTCTTC.

The chain recombines TRBV11-2 with TRBJ2-4, with 7 bases fitting TRBD1. The V gene end was trimmed by 1 base and the J gene end by 0 bases; junction bases not matched to a gene: 3. The CDR3 totals 16 residues. Germline CDR1 SGHAT, CDR2 FQNNGV. Here the CDR3 DNA reads TGTGCCAGCAGCTTAGTGGGACAGCTAGCCAAAAACATTCAGTACTTC. It translates to CASSLVGQLAKNIQYF. The whole variable domain, remainder taken from reference TRBV11-2 and TRBJ2-4, is EAGVAQSPRYKIIEKRQSVAFWCNPISGHATLYWYQQILGQGPKLLIQFQNNGVVDDSQLPKDRFSAERLKGVDSTLKIQPAKLEDSAVYLCASSLVGQLAKNIQYFGAGTRLSVL.